The rows below give T cell receptor beta chains drawn from one sample of a study of blood T cell repertoires in COVID-19. Produced via immunoSEQ multiplex PCR; TCRdb's table is partial and in-frame only. The sample yields 240,000 or so clones, 70% to 85% seen once. The specimen was peripheral blood. The receptors were gathered from a woman aged 80 or over with acute or convalescent COVID-19. The CDR3 runs from the conserved cysteine through the conserved F or W. D genes are given only for firm matches. Size is stated for part of the rows, as once, few or many counts, or as a class when the clone is expanded.

V: TRBV6-2/TRBV6-3
D: TRBD1
J: TRBJ2-7
size: -
CDR3: CASSGPGQGATPEQYF
DNA: TGTGCCAGCAGTGGCCCGGGACAGGGGGCGACCCCCGAGCAGTACTTC

V: TRBV6-5
D: -
J: TRBJ1-2
size: -
CDR3: CASTKQGSYGYTF
DNA: TGTGCCAGCACAAAACAGGGTTCCTATGGCTACACCTTC

V: TRBV5-6
D: TRBD1
J: TRBJ1-5
size: -
CDR3: CASSTIGTEIQPQHF
DNA: TGTGCCAGCAGCACCATCGGGACAGAGATACAGCCCCAGCATTTT

V: TRBV9
D: -
J: TRBJ2-2
size: -
CDR3: CASSVLTGELFF
DNA: TGTGCCAGCAGCGTACTTACCGGGGAGCTGTTTTTT

V: TRBV5-1
D: -
J: TRBJ1-1
size: -
CDR3: CASSLVTGKNTEAFF
DNA: TGCGCCAGCAGCTTGGTAACAGGGAAGAACACTGAAGCTTTCTTT

V: TRBV12-3/TRBV12-4
D: -
J: TRBJ2-5
size: -
CDR3: CASSLTGVETQYF
DNA: TGTGCCAGCAGCCTTACGGGGGTTGAGACCCAGTACTTC

V: TRBV14
D: -
J: TRBJ1-2
size: -
CDR3: CASSQVSGWSYGYTF
DNA: TGTGCCAGCAGCCAGGTTTCGGGGTGGTCCTATGGCTACACCTTC

V: TRBV5-1
D: -
J: TRBJ1-5
size: -
CDR3: CASSTGYNQPQHF
DNA: TGCGCCAGCAGTACAGGCTACAATCAGCCCCAGCATTTT

V: TRBV30
D: TRBD1
J: TRBJ2-2
size: -
CDR3: CAWTRGPGELFF
DNA: TGTGCCTGGACTAGGGGGCCCGGGGAGCTGTTTTTT

V: TRBV28
D: -
J: TRBJ2-7
size: once
CDR3: CASTWTESSYEQYF
DNA: TGTGCCAGTACCTGGACAGAGAGCTCCTACGAGCAGTACTTC

V: TRBV5-1
D: -
J: TRBJ2-7
size: -
CDR3: CASSRDITSYEQYF
DNA: TGCGCCAGCAGCCGGGACATCACCTCCTACGAGCAGTACTTC

V: TRBV4-1
D: TRBD1
J: TRBJ2-7
size: once
CDR3: CASSQDTGGSYEQYF
DNA: TGCGCCAGCAGCCAAGATACAGGGGGTTCCTACGAGCAGTACTTC

V: TRBV5-1
D: -
J: TRBJ2-1
size: -
CDR3: CASSLGLGIANEQFF
DNA: TGCGCCAGCAGCTTGGGACTAGGTATCGCCAATGAGCAGTTCTTC

V: TRBV7-8
D: TRBD1
J: TRBJ1-2
size: -
CDR3: CASSLRTGNGYTF
DNA: TGTGCCAGCAGCTTACGGACAGGGAACGGCTACACCTTC

V: TRBV18
D: -
J: TRBJ2-7
size: few
CDR3: CASWDIGEGEQYF
DNA: TGTGCCAGCTGGGACATCGGGGAGGGCGAGCAGTACTTC

V: TRBV5-1
D: TRBD2
J: TRBJ2-7
size: many
CDR3: CASSYGLAYEQYF
DNA: TGCGCCAGCAGCTACGGACTAGCCTACGAGCAGTACTTC

V: TRBV2
D: TRBD1
J: TRBJ2-3
size: few
CDR3: CASSGQGGTDTQYF
DNA: TGTGCCAGCAGTGGACAGGGAGGCACAGATACGCAGTATTTT

V: TRBV10-3
D: -
J: TRBJ2-7
size: -
CDR3: CAISEKYSFYEQYF
DNA: TGTGCCATCAGTGAGAAATATAGTTTCTACGAGCAGTACTTC

V: TRBV7-8
D: TRBD1
J: TRBJ2-2
size: -
CDR3: CASSQDRVGFNTGELFF
DNA: TGTGCCAGCAGCCAGGACAGGGTGGGTTTCAACACCGGGGAGCTGTTTTTT

V: TRBV7-9
D: -
J: TRBJ1-1
size: -
CDR3: CASSLSGETEAFF
DNA: TGTGCCAGCAGCTTATCAGGGGAGACTGAAGCTTTCTTT

V: TRBV14
D: TRBD1
J: TRBJ2-5
size: -
CDR3: CASSQGFLPGGGETQYF
DNA: TGTGCCAGCAGCCAAGGCTTCCTCCCAGGGGGCGGAGAGACCCAGTACTTC

V: TRBV6-2/TRBV6-3
D: TRBD2
J: TRBJ2-5
size: -
CDR3: CASSYSSGGSETQYF
DNA: TGTGCCAGCAGTTACTCGAGCGGGGGTTCGGAGACCCAGTACTTC

V: TRBV27
D: TRBD2
J: TRBJ2-7
size: -
CDR3: CAAGLAGAYEQYF
DNA: TGTGCCGCTGGACTAGCGGGGGCCTACGAGCAGTACTTC

V: TRBV19
D: TRBD2
J: TRBJ2-5
size: -
CDR3: CASSIKRGLAGETQYF
DNA: TGTGCCAGTAGTATAAAGAGGGGACTAGCGGGAGAGACCCAGTACTTC

V: TRBV6-2/TRBV6-3
D: TRBD1
J: TRBJ1-5
size: -
CDR3: CASSYGGQHQPQHF
DNA: TGTGCCAGCAGTTACGGGGGACAGCATCAGCCCCAGCATTTT

V: TRBV2
D: TRBD1
J: TRBJ1-1
size: -
CDR3: CASTGQGKTEAFF
DNA: TGTGCCAGCACCGGACAGGGGAAGACTGAAGCTTTCTTT

V: TRBV5-6
D: TRBD1
J: TRBJ1-2
size: once
CDR3: CASSPTGPYGYTF
DNA: TGTGCCAGCAGCCCGACAGGGCCATATGGCTACACCTTC

V: TRBV28
D: -
J: TRBJ1-4
size: -
CDR3: CASTNGGREEKLFF
DNA: TGTGCCAGCACAAACGGGGGGCGGGAAGAAAAACTGTTTTTT

V: TRBV19
D: -
J: TRBJ1-2
size: -
CDR3: CASSIESTVYGYTF
DNA: TGTGCCAGTAGTATAGAGTCGACAGTATATGGCTACACCTTC

V: TRBV2
D: TRBD1
J: TRBJ1-2
size: once
CDR3: CASSWGTGPIGGGYTF
DNA: TGTGCCAGCAGCTGGGGGACAGGGCCCATTGGAGGTGGCTACACCTTC

V: TRBV30
D: -
J: TRBJ2-7
size: once
CDR3: CAWSAGKGYEQYF
DNA: TGTGCCTGGAGTGCCGGGAAAGGCTACGAGCAGTACTTC

V: TRBV28
D: TRBD1
J: TRBJ1-1
size: -
CDR3: CASSRIQGADEAFF
DNA: TGTGCCAGCAGTAGAATACAGGGGGCGGATGAAGCTTTCTTT

V: TRBV28
D: -
J: TRBJ1-4
size: -
CDR3: CASSLSAGFNEKLFF
DNA: TGTGCCAGCAGTTTATCGGCAGGGTTTAATGAAAAACTGTTTTTT

V: TRBV4-2
D: TRBD1
J: TRBJ1-3
size: -
CDR3: CASSQSVGQGGNTIYF
DNA: TGTGCCAGCAGCCAATCAGTAGGACAGGGAGGAAACACCATATATTTT

V: TRBV6-5
D: -
J: TRBJ1-2
size: -
CDR3: CASSYTVAGGYTF
DNA: TGTGCCAGCAGTTACACGGTAGCGGGTGGCTACACCTTC

V: TRBV6-2/TRBV6-3
D: TRBD1
J: TRBJ1-1
size: -
CDR3: CASSPTGGSTEAFF
DNA: TGTGCCAGCAGTCCAACAGGGGGGAGCACTGAAGCTTTCTTT

V: TRBV7-2
D: -
J: TRBJ1-1
size: -
CDR3: CASSLARNLNTEAFF
DNA: TGTGCCAGCAGCTTAGCGCGGAACTTGAACACTGAAGCTTTCTTT

V: TRBV19
D: -
J: TRBJ2-1
size: -
CDR3: CASSTGTDSYNEQFF
DNA: TGTGCCAGTTCTACCGGGACTGATTCCTACAATGAGCAGTTCTTC

V: TRBV5-4
D: TRBD1
J: TRBJ2-1
size: -
CDR3: CASSWTGASEQFF
DNA: TGTGCCAGCAGCTGGACAGGGGCTAGTGAGCAGTTCTTC

V: TRBV5-6
D: -
J: TRBJ1-2
size: few
CDR3: CASSLDSSRGYTF
DNA: TGTGCCAGCAGCTTGGACAGCAGTCGTGGCTACACCTTC

V: TRBV15
D: TRBD1
J: TRBJ2-3
size: -
CDR3: CATSRDRGYTDTQYF
DNA: TGTGCCACCAGCAGGGACAGGGGTTACACAGATACGCAGTATTTT

V: TRBV2
D: -
J: TRBJ2-7
size: -
CDR3: CASRLVYEQYF
DNA: TGTGCCAGCCGACTAGTTTACGAGCAGTACTTC

V: TRBV4-2
D: -
J: TRBJ2-3
size: -
CDR3: CASSHPGLDTQYF
DNA: TGTGCCAGCAGCCATCCAGGGTTAGATACGCAGTATTTT

V: TRBV20-1
D: TRBD1
J: TRBJ2-5
size: -
CDR3: CSATGEETQYF
DNA: TGCAGTGCCACAGGGGAAGAGACCCAGTACTTC

V: TRBV2
D: TRBD1
J: TRBJ1-6
size: -
CDR3: CASSGQGVVRSPLHF
DNA: TGTGCCAGCAGCGGACAGGGGGTAGTTAGGTCACCCCTCCACTTT

V: TRBV18
D: TRBD1
J: TRBJ2-1
size: -
CDR3: CASSPPGQGFYNEQFF
DNA: TGTGCCAGCTCACCACCTGGACAGGGCTTCTACAATGAGCAGTTCTTC

V: TRBV6-5
D: TRBD1
J: TRBJ1-5
size: -
CDR3: CASSPGTGTNQPQHF
DNA: TGTGCCAGCAGCCCCGGGACAGGGACTAACCAGCCCCAGCATTTT

V: TRBV5-1
D: TRBD1
J: TRBJ1-1
size: -
CDR3: CASSLGTGGSVYTEAFF
DNA: TGCGCCAGCAGCTTGGGGACAGGGGGCTCTGTGTACACTGAAGCTTTCTTT